The T cell receptor (beta chain) described here comes from a study of long-term antiretroviral therapy in people with HIV. Whole-study findings and limits: Clones that had undergone expansion before ART dominated the repertoire at all time points. Repertoires looked antigen-experienced, with only a slight naive shift after ART.

Version v3.0 of the immunoSEQ assay ran at survey level. The method was immunoSEQ multiplex PCR; TCRdb's version includes in-frame clones alone and lacks a portion of them. The table shows some 30,000 clones, with about 90% occurring only once. Turning to this clone: Its antigen is still unknown.

The germline CDR1 and CDR2 sequences are SGHRS and YFSETQ. Trimming removed 1 base at V and 0 bases at J, with 4 bases between. The CDR3 has 14 residues. This chain connects TRBV5-1 to TRBJ2-2; D ambiguous. Sequenced here: unsorted PBMCs, sampled 1.1 years after starting antiretroviral therapy. The receptor was isolated from a young man with HIV. The CDR3 coding sequence is TGCGCCAGCAGCTTGAATTCGAACACCGGGGAGCTGTTTTTT. Residues: CASSLNSNTGELFF. The whole variable domain, remainder taken from reference TRBV5-1 and TRBJ2-2, is KAGVTQTPRYLIKTRGQQVTLSCSPISGHRSVSWYQQTPGQGLQFLFEYFSETQRNKGNFPGRFSGRQFSNSRSEMNVSTLELGDSALYLCASSLNSNTGELFFGEGSRLTVL.